This TCR beta chain was profiled in a study of T cell responses to AZD1222 COVID-19 vaccine (dated by TCRdb to the early 2020s). Some background on the complete study: A total of under 250 trial participants underwent TCR sequencing, of whom about 200 had received two doses of AZD1222 and around 26 had received two doses of the MenACWY control vaccine. Trial participants were enrolled by age into subgroups of 18-55, 56-69 and 70-plus years, and roughly 150, 30 and 60 TCR-sequenced participants, respectively, were included in these subgroups. On the study overall, not on this receptor specifically: Participants were mostly white British, with more females than males. The authors suggested clonal diversity may have been underestimated. Because no day 14 peak-response samples were available, repertoires were characterized only after the peak T cell response. Conclusions about previously exposed vaccinees are limited, since just a handful of AZD1222 recipients were seropositive for SARS-CoV-2 at baseline. Nearly half of unique spike-specific TCRs reportedly recognized epitopes outside regions mutated in the B.1.351 and B.1.1.7 variants. In the small 56-69-year group, the increase in depth fell short of significance, most likely because of low power. The vaccine-associated CD4 TCRs covered the entire spike protein, and the dominant responses fell in regions 160-218 and 743-854. After two AZD1222 doses, spike-specific TCR breadth and depth were significantly higher than at day 0 and than in MenACWY recipients.

This clone was recorded a few times. Its antigen is currently not known. No much larger clonotype is one base removed from it; base qualities were not supplied. In the germline V gene, CDR1 corresponds to SGHRS and CDR2 to YFSETQ. The CDR3 has 17 amino acids, counting the end cysteine and phenylalanine. Solely the CDR3 DNA is kept, with 51 bases framed from the first base. Here V drops 1 base and J drops 0 bases, and the junction holds 7 bases not matched to any gene. The sample's time point label, in plain terms: baseline before first vaccination. The sample's treatment or condition, from its label and the paper: meningococcal conjugate vaccine given as trial control. Vaccinee samples came from UK trials COV001 and COV002, including a single-blind randomized controlled phase 2/3 trial of AZD1222 (ChAdOx1 nCoV-19) in healthy adults. Trial participant PBMC samples were collected at day 0 and day 28 after the second dose for TCRbeta chain sequencing.

The CDR3 regions of human TCRbeta chains were analyzed by immunosequencing. Turning to the authors' computational methods: Repertoire TCRs were matched against a reference library of SARS-CoV-2-specific TCRs generated with the MIRA antigen-specificity platform. Breadth meant the fraction of unique TCRs that were SARS-CoV-2-associated, whereas depth meant the fraction of total T cells that were SARS-CoV-2-associated. Using the MIRA data, every spike-specific TCR was mapped to the spike region that the TCR reacted to and assigned to either a CD4 or a CD8 class. Log10-transformed breadth and depth values were compared by one-way ANOVA with Sidak's multiple comparisons tests. The source is immuneACCESS, and TCRdb retained only in-frame sequences with V and J called. Part of the clones is not carried over; for the studies checked, unresolved V genes explain less than half of this, and the remainder is unexplained. V and J calls plus clone size are reproduced from that table; the DNA served to infer D and trimming. The sample table contains 200,000 or so clones; only one count was recorded for 87% of them. The ten largest clonotypes hold approximately 2.7% of the sample.

This TCR was recovered from an adult in good health. The chain uses TRBV5-1 and TRBJ2-1; 7 bases in the junction line up with TRBD2. Sample: peripheral blood, taken on day 0 of MenACWY control vaccination. The DNA sequence reads TGCGCCAGCAGCTTGTCCCCGGGCGGGAGCTCCTACAATGAGCAGTTCTTC. Its amino acids are CASSLSPGGSSYNEQFF. When the CDR3 is completed using the reference TRBV5-1 and TRBJ2-1 genes on either side, the full variable domain is KAGVTQTPRYLIKTRGQQVTLSCSPISGHRSVSWYQQTPGQGLQFLFEYFSETQRNKGNFPGRFSGRQFSNSRSEMNVSTLELGDSALYLCASSLSPGGSSYNEQFFGPGTRLTVL.